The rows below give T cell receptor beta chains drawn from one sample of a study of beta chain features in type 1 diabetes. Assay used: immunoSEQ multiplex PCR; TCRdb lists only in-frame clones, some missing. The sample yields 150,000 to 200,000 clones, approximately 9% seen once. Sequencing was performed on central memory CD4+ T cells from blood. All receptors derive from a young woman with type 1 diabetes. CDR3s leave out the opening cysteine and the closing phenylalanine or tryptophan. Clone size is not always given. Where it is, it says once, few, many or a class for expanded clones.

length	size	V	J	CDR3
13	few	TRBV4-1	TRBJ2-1	ASSQGTSEYNEQF
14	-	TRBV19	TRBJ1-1	ASTRTRVSLGTEAF
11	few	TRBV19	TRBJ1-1	ASSAGGNTEAF
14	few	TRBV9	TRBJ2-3	ASSGINRGGTDTQY
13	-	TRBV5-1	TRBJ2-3	ASCPGDSNYNTQY
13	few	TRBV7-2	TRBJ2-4	ASTQGGGAKNIQY
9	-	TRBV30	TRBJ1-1	ASRGHTEAF
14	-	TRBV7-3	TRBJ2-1	ASSLGAGSSYNEQF
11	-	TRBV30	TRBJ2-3	AWSVQGADTQY
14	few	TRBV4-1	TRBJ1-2	ASSQPTAGVNYGYT
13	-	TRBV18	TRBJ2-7	ASSPPGLGGHEQY
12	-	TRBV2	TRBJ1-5	ASRSGVIDQPQH
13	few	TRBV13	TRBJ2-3	ASSRSGGRTDTQY
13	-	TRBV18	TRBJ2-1	ASSRQGAGINEQF
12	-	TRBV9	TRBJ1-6	ASSVVGGGSPLH
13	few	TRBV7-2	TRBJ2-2	ASSFIAGDTGELF
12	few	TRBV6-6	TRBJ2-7	ASSSSGGPYEQY
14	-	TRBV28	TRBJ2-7	ASSSTGSPLGYEQY
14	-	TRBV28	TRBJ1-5	ASSLVVRLSNQPQH
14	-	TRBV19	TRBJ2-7	ASSLAGGAQTYEQY
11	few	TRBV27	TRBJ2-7	ASSYGGPYEQY
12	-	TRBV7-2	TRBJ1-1	ASSLGQVNTEAF
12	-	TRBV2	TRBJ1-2	ASRRTGTNYGYT
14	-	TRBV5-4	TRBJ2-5	ASSPYGTRVGETQY
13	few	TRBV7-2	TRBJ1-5	ASSPGQGRNQPQH
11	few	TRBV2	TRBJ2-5	ASSGTGMETQY
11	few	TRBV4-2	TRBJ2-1	ASSRRDYDEQF
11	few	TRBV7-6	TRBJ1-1	ASSFTGGGEAF
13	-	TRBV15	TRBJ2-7	ATSRERAGAQEQY
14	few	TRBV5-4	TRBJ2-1	ASRPRLASSYNEQF